The 29 T cell receptor beta chains below come from one sample, sequenced in a study of spatial heterogeneity in lung cancer. One entry per CDR3 protein, called by TCRdb with MiXCR from the 5' RACE reads. Counted here are some 110,000 distinct CDR3 sequences, over 9% occurring once; the ten biggest clones make up over 15%. Time point in this sample: blood at routine non-recurrence follow-up after resection. From tumor, nontumor lung or frozen PBMC, whole RNA was taken unsorted for sequencing. Source: PBMCs, taken at follow-up. The receptors come from a male donor with early-stage non-small cell lung cancer.

The table lists this clonotype with a few counts. This sequence joins TRBV6-1 and TRBJ2-7; 8 bases match TRBD1. Germline assignment: CDR1 MNHNS and CDR2 SASEGT. The trim removed 4 bases at V and 4 bases at J, leaving 6 bases unmatched. The length of the CDR3 is 14 residues. The CDR3 DNA is TGTGCCAGCAGTGTACGGACAGGGTGGTACGAGCAGTACTTC. Protein product: CASSVRTGWYEQYF.

There are a few counts of this clonotype. The chain carries TRBV7-2 and TRBJ1-6; 8 bases agree with TRBD1. The CDR3 runs to 14 residues. The germline CDR1 and CDR2 sequences are SGHTA and FQGNSA. The V gene end was trimmed by 5 bases and the J gene end by 8 bases; junction bases not matched to a gene: 5. The CDR3 protein is CASSPDRGYSPLHF. CDR3 DNA sequence: TGTGCCAGCAGCCCAGACAGGGGATATTCACCCCTCCACTTT.

This clonotype was detected many times. The chain employs TRBV7-2 and TRBJ2-5, with 7 bases aligning to TRBD1. V shed 3 bases and J 2 bases; nucleotides not matched to a gene: 3. Looked up from germline, CDR1 is SGHTA and CDR2 is FQGNSA. The CDR3 is 14 amino acids. Here the CDR3 reads CASSFTGAQETQYF. The CDR3 bases are TGTGCCAGCAGCTTCACAGGGGCACAAGAGACCCAGTACTTC.

This clonotype has at least ten counts. The chain couples TRBV10-3 to TRBJ2-7; 7 bases match TRBD1. The CDR3 has 12 amino acids. Germline CDR1 reads ENHRY; CDR2 reads SYGVKD. With 7 bases clipped from V and 6 bases from J, the junction kept 6 bases outside the gene matches. This CDR3 is CAINDRAGEQYF. CDR3 DNA: TGTGCCATCAATGACAGGGCTGGCGAGCAGTACTTC.

CDR3 in amino acids: CASSEERLTGQPQHF. The CDR3, as DNA: TGTGCCAGCAGTGAAGAGCGCCTGACAGGACAGCCCCAGCATTTT. This chain connects TRBV2 to TRBJ1-5, with D tentatively TRBD1 (6 bases). CDR1 is SNHLY and CDR2 is FYNNEI in the germline V gene. Trimming shortened V by 1 base and J by 7 bases, and 14 bases separated the two germline ends. The CDR3 has 15 residues.

Written as DNA, the CDR3 is TGTGCCAGCAGCTTTTTAGTAGCGGGGGAGTTAAGCACAGATACGCAGTATTTT. It yields the protein CASSFLVAGELSTDTQYF. V and J are TRBV5-5 and TRBJ2-3; the match to TRBD2 covers 9 bases. This CDR3 has 18 residues. Germline loops: CDR1 SGHKS, CDR2 YYEKEE (reference sequence). With V trimmed by 2 bases and J by 0 bases, 10 bases remained unmatched.

This clonotype was observed a handful of times. The rearrangement uses TRBV28 and TRBJ2-7, with a possible D match to TRBD2 (6 bases). Per the germline V gene, CDR1 is MDHEN and CDR2 is SYDVKM. This CDR3 comprises 14 residues. With 3 bases removed from V and 4 bases from J, the gap between germline ends came to 13 bases. The CDR3, as DNA: TGTGCCAGCAGTTTCGTAGCGGCGGGTTACGAGCAGTACTTC. The encoded protein is CASSFVAAGYEQYF. The whole variable domain, filled in from reference TRBV28 and TRBJ2-7, reads DVKVTQSSRYLVKRTGEKVFLECVQDMDHENMFWYRQDPGLGLRLIYFSYDVKMKEKGDIPEGYSVSREKKERFSLILESASTNQTSMYLCASSFVAAGYEQYFGPGTRLTVT.

This chain uses TRBV5-5 with TRBJ2-7, with 11 bases that match TRBD2. The CDR3 runs 13 residues. After removal of 4 bases from V and 6 bases from J, the junction contained 3 bases not matched to a gene. Germline V gene lookup returns CDR1 SGHKS and CDR2 YYEKEE (reference sequence). DNA for the CDR3: TGTGCCAGCAGCCGTAGCGGGGGGGCCGAGCAGTACTTC. This sequence encodes CASSRSGGAEQYF.

CDR3 region: CATSRWSGEETQYF. In DNA, the CDR3 is TGTGCCACCAGCAGGTGGTCGGGGGAAGAGACCCAGTACTTC. The V and J genes are TRBV12-3 or TRBV12-4 and TRBJ2-5; D is possibly TRBD2 (6 bases). The CDR3 is 14 amino acids. The germline V and J ends were trimmed by 10 bases and 3 bases, with 18 bases remaining between them.

V is TRBV18 and J is TRBJ2-2; tentatively, D is TRBD1 (6 bases). The V and J ends lost 6 bases and 4 bases respectively, with 12 bases between them. The CDR3 runs to 14 residues. Germline V gene sequence: CDR1 KGHSH, CDR2 LQKENI. CDR3 coding DNA: TGTGCCAGCTCCATCGGCAGGGGCACCGGGGAGCTGTTTTTT. Its translation is CASSIGRGTGELFF.

This clonotype was recorded a few times. The J gene is TRBJ2-7, the V gene TRBV11-1, with D possibly being TRBD2 (5 bases). The V gene lost 4 bases and the J gene lost 2 bases, with 9 bases spanning the gap. Germline lookup yields CDR1 SGHAT and CDR2 FQDESV (reference sequence). The CDR3 consists of 13 residues. The CDR3 coding sequence is TGTGCCAGCAGCTCCACTAGGCCCTACGAGCAGTACTTC. Its translation is CASSSTRPYEQYF.

The chain couples TRBV5-1 to TRBJ2-7; 7 nucleotides line up with TRBD1. Germline V gives CDR1 SGHRS, CDR2 YFSETQ. J lost 5 bases, V lost 5 bases, and 4 bases had no gene match. CDR3 length: 12 amino acids. CDR3 coding DNA: TGCGCCAGCAGTCTTACAGGGGACGAGCAGTACTTC. Translation: CASSLTGDEQYF.

DNA of the CDR3: TGCAGTGCTAGAGATCCGGACAGGGCCCAGGCAGATACGCAGTATTTT. It yields the protein CSARDPDRAQADTQYF. This chain uses TRBV20-1 with TRBJ2-3; 8 bases fit TRBD1. V lost 0 bases and J lost 4; bases outside the gene matches: 9. Looked up from germline, CDR1 is DFQATT and CDR2 is SNEGSKA (reference sequence). The CDR3 is 16 residues long.

This clonotype was picked up a small number of times. The V gene is TRBV7-8, the J gene TRBJ2-5; 11 bases match TRBD1. This CDR3 comprises 17 residues. V lost 0 bases to trimming and J lost 4 bases; unmatched junction nucleotides: 7. CDR1 SGHVS and CDR2 FQNEAQ come from the germline V gene. For the CDR3, the DNA is TGTGCCAGCAGCTTAGCACCCTGGGACAGGGGGTCAGAGACCCAGTACTTC. This encodes CASSLAPWDRGSETQYF.

This clonotype was counted between two and nine times. The chain has TRBV20-1 and TRBJ2-7, with a tentative D call TRBD2 (6 bases). V shed 5 bases and J shed 1 base, with 12 bases lying between them. CDR1 DFQATT and CDR2 SNEGSKA come from the germline V gene (reference sequence). This CDR3 comprises 13 residues. The CDR3 region is CSAPVGGSYEQYF. The CDR3 DNA sequence: TGCAGTGCTCCCGTGGGGGGTTCCTACGAGCAGTACTTC.

This chain uses TRBV3-1 with TRBJ2-4; D possibly matches TRBD1 or TRBD2 (6 bases each). Trimming left V 7 bases short and J 3 bases short, with 22 bases between. CDR3 size: 17 residues. Germline CDR1 is LGHDT and CDR2 is YNNKEL (reference sequence). In DNA form, the CDR3 reads TGTGCCAGCACCCCAGGGTTTTGGGGGGCTGGCAAAAACATTCAGTACTTC. It encodes CASTPGFWGAGKNIQYF.

V is TRBV7-9 and J is TRBJ2-4; D call uncertain. CDR1 is SEHNR, CDR2 FQNEAQ, per germline (reference sequence). This CDR3 has 12 amino acids. V was shortened by 5 bases and J by 9 bases, with 11 bases between the two germline ends. The DNA for the CDR3 is TGTGCCAGCAGCCCAGACATTGGCATTCAGTACTTC. Protein product: CASSPDIGIQYF.

This clonotype appeared many times. This chain links TRBV14 with TRBJ2-3; maybe TRBD2 (5 bases). This CDR3 has 13 residues. From germline, CDR1 is SGHDN and CDR2 FVKESK. Deletions cut 1 base from V and 8 bases from J, with 10 bases between. The DNA for the CDR3 is TGTGCCAGCAGCCAAGGGGGTGCGGGTACGCAGTATTTT. This encodes CASSQGGAGTQYF.

CDR3 loop: CATTLSTGEARQYF. Written as DNA, the CDR3 is TGTGCCACCACCCTTTCGACAGGGGAGGCGAGGCAGTACTTC. The chain joins TRBV6-5 to TRBJ2-7; 8 nucleotides agree with TRBD1. The length of the CDR3 is 14 residues. Unmatched junction bases numbered 17, after V lost 10 bases and J lost 9 bases. Germline assignment: CDR1 MNHEY and CDR2 SVGAGI.

The CDR3 coding sequence is TGTGCCAGCAGCTATGTCAGTATAGCCAAAAACATTCAGTACTTC. It yields the protein CASSYVSIAKNIQYF. The chain couples TRBV7-2 to TRBJ2-4, with D hard to call. The CDR3 loop spans 15 amino acids. In germline, CDR1 is SGHTA, CDR2 FQGNSA. The V gene lost 4 bases and the J gene lost 0 bases, with 10 bases spanning the gap.

Ten or more counts support this clonotype. The CDR3 DNA follows: TGTGCCAGCAGCCAAGACGTAAACAATGAGCAGTTCTTC. Its protein is CASSQDVNNEQFF. The J gene is TRBJ2-1, the V gene TRBV3-1; D uncertain. Germline V gene data show CDR1 as LGHDT and CDR2 as YNNKEL (reference sequence). This CDR3 spans 13 amino acids. Trimming removed 0 bases at V and 5 bases at J, with 5 bases between.

This clonotype has ten or more counts. The chain recombines TRBV3-1 with TRBJ2-7; D gene uncertain. Trimming removed 1 base at V and 6 bases at J, with 7 bases between. Looked up from germline, CDR1 is LGHDT and CDR2 is YNNKEL (reference sequence). CDR3 length: 12 amino acids. The CDR3 sequence is CASSQVRREQYF. The CDR3 DNA follows: TGTGCCAGCAGCCAAGTACGTCGCGAGCAGTACTTC.

The sample holds many counts of this clonotype. The chain carries TRBV20-1 and TRBJ1-1, with 7 bases fitting TRBD1. CDR3 size: 13 residues. Germline loops: CDR1 DFQATT, CDR2 SNEGSKA (reference sequence). The CDR3 DNA sequence: TGCAGCGGGACAGAAGATATGAACACTGAAGCTTTCTTT. It encodes CSGTEDMNTEAFF.

V is TRBV7-9 and J is TRBJ2-1; weak D call: TRBD1 (5 bases). This CDR3 region has 15 residues. Looked up from germline, CDR1 is SEHNR and CDR2 is FQNEAQ (reference sequence). Trimming cost V 2 bases and J 8 bases, with 16 bases left between them. The CDR3 coding sequence is TGTGCCAGCAGCTTATTAGGCAGGGCTACCGATGAGCAGTTCTTC. It specifies CASSLLGRATDEQFF.

The V call is TRBV18, the J call TRBJ2-6, with D possibly TRBD2 on 5 matching bases. Trimming pared 8 bases from V and 0 bases from J, leaving 14 bases between. The germline V gene encodes CDR1 KGHSH and CDR2 LQKENI. There are 16 residues in the CDR3. DNA for the CDR3: TGTGCCAGCGTACAACGGGGAAACTCTGGGGCCAACGTCCTGACTTTC. The encoded protein is CASVQRGNSGANVLTF. The full variable domain, rest sourced from reference TRBV18 and TRBJ2-6, is NAGVMQNPRHLVRRRGQEARLRCSPMKGHSHVYWYRQLPEEGLKFMVYLQKENIIDESGMPKERFSAEFPKEGPSILRIQQVVRGDSAAYFCASVQRGNSGANVLTFGAGSRLTVL.

This clonotype was recorded a few times. The chain uses TRBV5-1 and TRBJ2-7, with D hard to call. The CDR3 covers 15 residues. CDR1 and CDR2 (germline): SGHRS, YFSETQ. V gave up 3 bases and J gave up 0 bases, with 13 bases separating them. The CDR3 reads CASSSVGVLSYEQYF. CDR3 nucleotide sequence: TGCGCCAGCAGCTCTGTGGGCGTTCTCTCCTACGAGCAGTACTTC.

This clonotype was seen a few times. The chain employs TRBV18 and TRBJ1-6; D is ambiguous. The V end was cut by 3 bases, the J end by 8 bases, with 8 bases between. This CDR3 is 13 amino acids long. Germline CDR1 is KGHSH and CDR2 is LQKENI. The CDR3 is CASSPQADSPLHF. The CDR3, as DNA: TGTGCCAGCTCACCTCAGGCAGATTCACCCCTCCACTTT.

There are a few counts of this clonotype. This CDR3 is CASSVAGGSKEETQYF. The DNA for the CDR3 is TGTGCCAGCAGCGTAGCGGGGGGCTCCAAGGAAGAGACCCAGTACTTC. The chain has TRBV9 and TRBJ2-5, with TRBD2 as a possible D gene (7 bases). The CDR3 contains 16 residues. Germline CDR1 SGDLS, CDR2 YYNGEE. Trimming took off 0 bases at V and 3 bases at J, with 15 bases between the two ends.

The rearrangement joins TRBV3-1 to TRBJ2-7; D call uncertain. CDR3 length equals 12 residues. The ends were cut back, 8 bases at V and 2 bases at J, with 10 bases in the middle. The germline V gene encodes CDR1 LGHDT and CDR2 YNNKEL (reference sequence). CDR3 loop: CASGQRAYEQYF. In nucleotides, the CDR3 is TGTGCCAGCGGGCAGAGAGCCTACGAGCAGTACTTC.